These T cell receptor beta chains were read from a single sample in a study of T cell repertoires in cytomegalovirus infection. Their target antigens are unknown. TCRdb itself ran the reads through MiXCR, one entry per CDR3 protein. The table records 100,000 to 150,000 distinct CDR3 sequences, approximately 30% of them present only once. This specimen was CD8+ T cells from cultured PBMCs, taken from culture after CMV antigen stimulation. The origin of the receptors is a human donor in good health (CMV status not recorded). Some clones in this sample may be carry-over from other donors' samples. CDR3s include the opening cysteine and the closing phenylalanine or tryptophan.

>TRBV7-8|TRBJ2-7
CASSGRGQGFHQYF
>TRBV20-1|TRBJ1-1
CSARAGGPTQNTEAFF
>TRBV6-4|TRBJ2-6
CASSDTGGGSGANVLTF
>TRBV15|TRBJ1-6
CATGDIPLHF
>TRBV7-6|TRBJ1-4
CASSLLEYGGNEKLFF
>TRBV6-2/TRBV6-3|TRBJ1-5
CASSYSASGYQPQHF
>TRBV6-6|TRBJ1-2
CASMVGGGYTF
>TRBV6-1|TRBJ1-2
CASSVPPEDTF
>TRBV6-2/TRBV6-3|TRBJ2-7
CASSYSMPGRLYEQYF
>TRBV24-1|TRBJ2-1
CATSEAGTGRTDEQFF
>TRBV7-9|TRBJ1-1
CASSSGSRTEAFF
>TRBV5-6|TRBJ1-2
CASSFGTLISGYTF
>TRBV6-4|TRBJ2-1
CASSGGSHNEQFF
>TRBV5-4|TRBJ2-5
CASINDREEETQYF
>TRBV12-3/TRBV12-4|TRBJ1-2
CASRPDGYTF
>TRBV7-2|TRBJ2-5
CASSSLGQQETQYF
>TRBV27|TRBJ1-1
CASSLQRYTEAFF
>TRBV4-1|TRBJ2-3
CASSQAWTGDTDTQYF
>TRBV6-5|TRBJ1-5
CASSNGPVGFSNQPQHF
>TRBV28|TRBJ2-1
CASSSLDGGGNEQFF
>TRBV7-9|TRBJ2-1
CASSSPGGRGSSYNEQFF
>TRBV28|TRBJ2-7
CASSPFRIAYEQYF
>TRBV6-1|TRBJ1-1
CASSEAQQGATEAFF
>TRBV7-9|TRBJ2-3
CASSPPDRGRVTDTQYF
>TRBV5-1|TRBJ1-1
CASSIGQTNTEAFF
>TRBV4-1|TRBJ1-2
CASSQRTGGSNGYTF
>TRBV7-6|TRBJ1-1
CASSSGQKAAEAFF
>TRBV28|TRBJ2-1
CASSLIQDSWSEQFF
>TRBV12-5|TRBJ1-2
CASGPDREYGYTF
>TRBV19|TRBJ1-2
CASTMDGDRTPLAYGYTF
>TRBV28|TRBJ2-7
CASSFLSTYSYEQYF
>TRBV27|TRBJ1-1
CASSLRGDGMNTEAFF
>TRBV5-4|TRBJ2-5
CASSLPGAEGQETQYF
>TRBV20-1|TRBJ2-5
CSASLLAGGQETQYF
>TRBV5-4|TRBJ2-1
CASSPRDGYSYNEQFF
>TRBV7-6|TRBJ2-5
CASSLSGRKTQYF
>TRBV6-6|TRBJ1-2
CASSSRGRPVSNYGYTF
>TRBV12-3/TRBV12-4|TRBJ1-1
CASSLALQGRTEAFF
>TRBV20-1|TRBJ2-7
CSARAIRTGGPYEQYF
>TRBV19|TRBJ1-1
CASSIGPNTEAFF
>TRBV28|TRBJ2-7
CASSGGTDLPYEQYF